This entry concerns a single TCR beta chain. The antigen remains unidentified. The data originate from a study of CD4 T cells in relation to SARS-CoV-2 and coronaviruses. Study-level information: Patient ages ranged from roughly 21 to 75, median 38.

The data were produced by immunoSEQ multiplex PCR, yet TCRdb's version contains in-frame clones alone and is incomplete. Found here are about 36,000 clones, 77% of them singletons; the top ten hold about a fifth. The V and J ends lost 5 bases and 7 bases, in that order; junction bases with no gene match: 9. CDR3 length: 15 residues. CDR1 and CDR2 (germline): MDHEN, SYDVKM. Sample: memory CD4+ T cells from PBMCs, cultured in vitro. The origin of this receptor is an adult with COVID-19. The chain has TRBV28 and TRBJ1-4, with 8 bases matching TRBD1. CDR3 nucleotides: TGTGCCAGCAGTACCCCAGGGGGCGGAATTGAAAAACTGTTTTTT. Its protein product is CASSTPGGGIEKLFF.